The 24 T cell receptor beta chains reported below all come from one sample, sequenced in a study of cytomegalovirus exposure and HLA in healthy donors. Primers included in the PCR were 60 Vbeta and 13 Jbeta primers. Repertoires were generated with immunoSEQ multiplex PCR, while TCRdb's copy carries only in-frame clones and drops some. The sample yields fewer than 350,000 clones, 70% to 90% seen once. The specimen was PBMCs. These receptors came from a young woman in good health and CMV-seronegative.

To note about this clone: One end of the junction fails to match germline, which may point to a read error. The DNA for the CDR3 is TGTTCCAGCAGCTCAGACAGGGGTGATGAAAAACTGTTTTTT. As protein: CSSSSDRGDEKLFF. The chain combines TRBV7-9 with TRBJ1-4; 8 bases line up with TRBD1. Germline V lookup: CDR1 SEHNR, CDR2 FQNEAQ (reference sequence). The CDR3 runs 14 residues.

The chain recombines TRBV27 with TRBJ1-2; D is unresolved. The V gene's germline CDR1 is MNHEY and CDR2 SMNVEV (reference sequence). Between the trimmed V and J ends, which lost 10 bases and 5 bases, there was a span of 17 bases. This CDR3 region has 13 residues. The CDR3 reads CATAGPRQYGYTF. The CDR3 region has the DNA TGTGCCACCGCTGGCCCACGCCAGTATGGCTACACCTTC.

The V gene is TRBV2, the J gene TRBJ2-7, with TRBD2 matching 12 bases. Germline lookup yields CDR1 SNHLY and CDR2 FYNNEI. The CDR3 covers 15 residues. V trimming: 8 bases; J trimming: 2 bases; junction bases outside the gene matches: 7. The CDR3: CASSDPSGGAYEQYF. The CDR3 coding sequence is TGTGCCAGCTCAGATCCTAGCGGGGGGGCCTACGAGCAGTACTTC.

The CDR3 DNA sequence: TGTGCCAGCTCACCGTTATCAGGGGGCACTGAAGCTTTCTTT. Translation: CASSPLSGGTEAFF. The genes are TRBV18 and TRBJ1-1; TRBD1 agrees at 7 bases. CDR1 and CDR2 from the germline V gene are KGHSH and LQKENI. J was trimmed by 4 bases and V by 3 bases; bases with no gene match: 5. The CDR3 loop spans 14 amino acids.

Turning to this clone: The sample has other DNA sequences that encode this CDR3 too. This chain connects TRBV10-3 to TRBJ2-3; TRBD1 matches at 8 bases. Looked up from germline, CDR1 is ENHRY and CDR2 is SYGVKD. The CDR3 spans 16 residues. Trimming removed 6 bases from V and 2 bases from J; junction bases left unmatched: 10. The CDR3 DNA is TGTGCCATCAGGAACCAACAGGGGGTGGACACAGATACGCAGTATTTT. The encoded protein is CAIRNQQGVDTDTQYF.

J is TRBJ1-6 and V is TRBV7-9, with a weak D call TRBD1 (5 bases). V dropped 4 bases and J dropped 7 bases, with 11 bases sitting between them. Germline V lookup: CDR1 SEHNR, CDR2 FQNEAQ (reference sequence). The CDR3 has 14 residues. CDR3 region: CASSSGKWNSPLHF. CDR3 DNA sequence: TGTGCCAGCAGCTCAGGGAAATGGAATTCACCCCTCCACTTT. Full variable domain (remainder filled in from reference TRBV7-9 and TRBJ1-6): DTGVSQNPRHKITKRGQNVTFRCDPISEHNRLYWYRQTLGQGPEFLTYFQNEAQLEKSRLLSDRFSAERPKGSFSTLEIQRTEQGDSAMYLCASSSGKWNSPLHFGNGTRLTVT.

This CDR3 reads CASSLGGGAPYEQYF. The CDR3 DNA sequence: TGTGCCAGCAGTTTGGGCGGGGGAGCCCCCTACGAGCAGTACTTC. The chain has TRBV27 and TRBJ2-7, with 7 bases that match TRBD2. The V gene's germline CDR1 is MNHEY and CDR2 SMNVEV (reference sequence). Trimming took 3 bases from V and 2 from J; bases not matched to a gene: 7. The CDR3 consists of 15 residues.

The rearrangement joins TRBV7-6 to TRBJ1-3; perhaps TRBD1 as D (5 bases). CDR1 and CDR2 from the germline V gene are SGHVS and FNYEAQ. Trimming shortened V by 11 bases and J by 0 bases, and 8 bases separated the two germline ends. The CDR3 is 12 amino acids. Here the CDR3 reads CAAGPSGNTIYF. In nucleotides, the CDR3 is TGTGCCGCGGGGCCCTCTGGAAACACCATATATTTT.

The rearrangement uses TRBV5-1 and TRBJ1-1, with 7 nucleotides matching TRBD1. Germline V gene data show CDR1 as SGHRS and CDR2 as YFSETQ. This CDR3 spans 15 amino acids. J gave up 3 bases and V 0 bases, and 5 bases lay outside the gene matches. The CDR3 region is CASSLAQTGDTEAFF. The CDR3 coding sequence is TGCGCCAGCAGCTTGGCCCAAACAGGGGACACTGAAGCTTTCTTT.

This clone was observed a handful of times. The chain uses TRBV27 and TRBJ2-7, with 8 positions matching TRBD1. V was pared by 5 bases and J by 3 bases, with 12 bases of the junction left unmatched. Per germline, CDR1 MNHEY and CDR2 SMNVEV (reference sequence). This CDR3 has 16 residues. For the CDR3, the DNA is TGTGCCAGCAGTGGTGGGACAGGCCCTTTTTTCTACGAGCAGTACTTC. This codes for CASSGGTGPFFYEQYF.

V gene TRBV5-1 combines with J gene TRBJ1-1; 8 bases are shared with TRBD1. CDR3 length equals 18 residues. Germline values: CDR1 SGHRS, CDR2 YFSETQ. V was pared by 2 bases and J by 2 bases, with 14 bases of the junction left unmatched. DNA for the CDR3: TGCGCCAGCAGCTTTACTATTGGGCAGGGGGCGGGAAACACTGAAGCTTTCTTT. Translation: CASSFTIGQGAGNTEAFF.

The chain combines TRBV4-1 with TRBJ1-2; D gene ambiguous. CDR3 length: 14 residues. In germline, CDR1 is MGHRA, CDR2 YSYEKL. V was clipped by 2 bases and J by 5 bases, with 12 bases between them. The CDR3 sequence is CASSQKFRRYGYTF. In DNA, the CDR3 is TGCGCCAGCAGCCAAAAGTTCCGGAGGTATGGCTACACCTTC.

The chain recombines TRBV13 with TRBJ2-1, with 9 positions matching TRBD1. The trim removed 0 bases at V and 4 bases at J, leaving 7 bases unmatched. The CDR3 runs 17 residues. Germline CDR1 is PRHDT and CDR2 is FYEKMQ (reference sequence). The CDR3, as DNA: TGTGCCAGCAGCTTAGGCCGTACAGGGGGCCTATACAATGAGCAGTTCTTC. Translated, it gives CASSLGRTGGLYNEQFF.

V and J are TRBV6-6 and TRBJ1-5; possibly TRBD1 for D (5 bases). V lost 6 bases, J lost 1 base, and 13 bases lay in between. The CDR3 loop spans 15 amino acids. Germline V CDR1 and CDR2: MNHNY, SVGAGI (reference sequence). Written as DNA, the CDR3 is TGTGCCAGCAGGGCACCGTCAGGGAGCAATCAGCCCCAGCATTTT. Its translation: CASRAPSGSNQPQHF.

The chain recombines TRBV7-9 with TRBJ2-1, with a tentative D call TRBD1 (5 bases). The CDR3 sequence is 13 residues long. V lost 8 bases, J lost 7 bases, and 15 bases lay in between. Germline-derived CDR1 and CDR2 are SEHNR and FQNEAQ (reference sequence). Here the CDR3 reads CASGGHGLNEQFF. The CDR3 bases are TGTGCCAGCGGTGGACACGGATTAAATGAGCAGTTCTTC. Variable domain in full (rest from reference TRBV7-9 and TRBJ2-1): DTGVSQNPRHKITKRGQNVTFRCDPISEHNRLYWYRQTLGQGPEFLTYFQNEAQLEKSRLLSDRFSAERPKGSFSTLEIQRTEQGDSAMYLCASGGHGLNEQFFGPGTRLTVL.

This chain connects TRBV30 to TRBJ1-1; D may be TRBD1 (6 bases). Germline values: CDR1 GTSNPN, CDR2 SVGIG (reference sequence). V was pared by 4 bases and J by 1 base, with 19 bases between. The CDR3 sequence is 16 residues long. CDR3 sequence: CAWTHTGRGRNTEAFF. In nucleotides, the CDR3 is TGTGCCTGGACCCACACAGGGAGGGGAAGGAACACTGAAGCTTTCTTT.

The CDR3 loop reads CASSSSTTPYLTNEKLFF. CDR3 DNA sequence: TGTGCCAGCAGCTCCTCGACAACTCCCTACCTAACTAATGAAAAACTGTTTTTT. The chain combines TRBV7-3 with TRBJ1-4, with D unclear. CDR3 length: 18 amino acids. The germline V gene encodes CDR1 SGHTA and CDR2 FQGTGA. V was trimmed by 4 bases and J by 1 base, leaving 19 bases between them.

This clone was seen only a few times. The CDR3 reads CASSLLAGEQFF. The CDR3 region has the DNA TGTGCCAGCAGTTTATTGGCGGGAGAGCAGTTCTTC. This rearrangement joins TRBV27 to TRBJ2-1; D is perhaps TRBD2 (6 bases). This CDR3 spans 12 amino acids. In germline, CDR1 is MNHEY, CDR2 SMNVEV (reference sequence). The ends were cut back, 1 base at V and 10 bases at J, with 8 bases in the middle.

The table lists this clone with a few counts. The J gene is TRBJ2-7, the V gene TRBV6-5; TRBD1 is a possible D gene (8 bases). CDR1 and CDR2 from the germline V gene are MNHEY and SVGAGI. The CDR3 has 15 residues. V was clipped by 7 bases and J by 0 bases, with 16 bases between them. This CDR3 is CASTRTGRGSYEQYF. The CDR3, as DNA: TGTGCCAGCACCAGGACAGGGAGGGGCTCCTACGAGCAGTACTTC.

CDR3 protein: CSVVADNNEQFF. The CDR3 DNA reads TGCAGCGTTGTGGCAGACAATAATGAGCAGTTCTTC. The gene calls are TRBV29-1 and TRBJ2-1; no clear D gene. From germline, CDR1 is SQVTM and CDR2 ANQGSEA. There are 12 residues in the CDR3. Trimming shortened V by 4 bases and J by 7 bases, and 11 bases separated the two germline ends.

This CDR3 reads CASGLVLGGGYTF. The CDR3 DNA reads TGTGCTAGTGGTTTGGTACTGGGGGGTGGCTACACCTTC. The chain employs TRBV12-5 and TRBJ1-2; a possible D gene is TRBD1 (5 bases). V was pared by 0 bases and J by 7 bases, with 9 bases between. CDR1 is LGHNT, CDR2 FRNRAP, per germline. The CDR3 loop spans 13 amino acids.

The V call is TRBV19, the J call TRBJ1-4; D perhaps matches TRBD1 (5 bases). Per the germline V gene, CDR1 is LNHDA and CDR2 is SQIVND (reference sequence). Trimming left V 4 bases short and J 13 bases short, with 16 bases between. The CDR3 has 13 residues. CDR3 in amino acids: CASSRQGLESLFF. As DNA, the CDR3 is TGTGCCAGTAGTAGGCAGGGCCTCGAATCACTGTTTTTT. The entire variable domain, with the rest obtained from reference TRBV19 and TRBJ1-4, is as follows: DGGITQSPKYLFRKEGQNVTLSCEQNLNHDAMYWYRQDPGQGLRLIYYSQIVNDFQKGDIAEGYSVSREKKESFPLTVTSAQKNPTAFYLCASSRQGLESLFFGSGTQLSVL.

CDR3 sequence (DNA): TGTGCCAGCAGCGTAAACTCGGGTAGCCTCTACGAGCAGTACTTC. This sequence encodes CASSVNSGSLYEQYF. The V and J genes are TRBV9 and TRBJ2-7; D gene unclear. CDR1 is SGDLS and CDR2 is YYNGEE in the germline V gene. CDR3 length: 15 residues. Trimming took 1 base from V and 3 from J, leaving 14 bases between them.

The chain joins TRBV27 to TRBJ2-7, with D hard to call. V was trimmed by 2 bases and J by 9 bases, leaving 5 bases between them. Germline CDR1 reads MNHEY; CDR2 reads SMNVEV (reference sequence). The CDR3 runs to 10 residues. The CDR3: CASSLIRQYF. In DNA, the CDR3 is TGTGCCAGCAGTTTAATCCGGCAGTACTTC.